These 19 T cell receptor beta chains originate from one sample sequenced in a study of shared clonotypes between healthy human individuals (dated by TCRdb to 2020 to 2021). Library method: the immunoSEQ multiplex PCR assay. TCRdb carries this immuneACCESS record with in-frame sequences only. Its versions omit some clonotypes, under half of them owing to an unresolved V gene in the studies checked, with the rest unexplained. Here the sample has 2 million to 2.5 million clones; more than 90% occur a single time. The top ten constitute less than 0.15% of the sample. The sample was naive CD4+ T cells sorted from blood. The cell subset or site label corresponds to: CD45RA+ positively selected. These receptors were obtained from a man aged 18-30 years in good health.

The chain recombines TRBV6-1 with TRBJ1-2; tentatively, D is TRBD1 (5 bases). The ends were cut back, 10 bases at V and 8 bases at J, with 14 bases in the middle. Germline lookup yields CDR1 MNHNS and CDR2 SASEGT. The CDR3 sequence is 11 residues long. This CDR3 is CATNDSGGYTF. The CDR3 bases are TGTGCCACCAACGACAGTGGCGGCTACACCTTC.

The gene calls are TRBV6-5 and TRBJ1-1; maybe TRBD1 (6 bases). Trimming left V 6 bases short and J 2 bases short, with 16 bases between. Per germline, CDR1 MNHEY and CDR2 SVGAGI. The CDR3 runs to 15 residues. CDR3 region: CASSRGQGINTEAFF. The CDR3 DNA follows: TGTGCCAGCAGCCGTGGCCAGGGGATTAACACTGAAGCTTTCTTT.

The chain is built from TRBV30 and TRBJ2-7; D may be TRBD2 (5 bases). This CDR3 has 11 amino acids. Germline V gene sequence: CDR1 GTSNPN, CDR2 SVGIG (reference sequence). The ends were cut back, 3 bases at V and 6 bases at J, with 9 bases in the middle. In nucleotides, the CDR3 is TGTGCCTGGAGGGAGGAGTCCGAGCAGTACTTC. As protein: CAWREESEQYF. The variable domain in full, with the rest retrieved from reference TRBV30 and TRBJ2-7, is SQTIHQWPATLVQPVGSPLSLECTVEGTSNPNLYWYRQAAGRGLQLLFYSVGIGQISSEVPQNLSASRPQDRQFILSSKKLLLSDSGFYLCAWREESEQYFGPGTRLTVT.

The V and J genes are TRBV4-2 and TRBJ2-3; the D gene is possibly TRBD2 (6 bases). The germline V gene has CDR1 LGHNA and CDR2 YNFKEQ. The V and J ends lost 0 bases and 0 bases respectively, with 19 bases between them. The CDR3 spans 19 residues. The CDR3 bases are TGTGCCAGCAGCCAAGATGCGTCCGGGGGAACTCCTAGCACAGATACGCAGTATTTT. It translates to CASSQDASGGTPSTDTQYF.

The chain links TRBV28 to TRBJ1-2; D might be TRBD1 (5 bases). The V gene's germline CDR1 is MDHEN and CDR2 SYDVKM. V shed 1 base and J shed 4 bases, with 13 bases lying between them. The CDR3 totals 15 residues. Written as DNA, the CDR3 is TGTGCCAGCAGTTTATCGGGACCTACCCCCTATGGCTACACCTTC. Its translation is CASSLSGPTPYGYTF.

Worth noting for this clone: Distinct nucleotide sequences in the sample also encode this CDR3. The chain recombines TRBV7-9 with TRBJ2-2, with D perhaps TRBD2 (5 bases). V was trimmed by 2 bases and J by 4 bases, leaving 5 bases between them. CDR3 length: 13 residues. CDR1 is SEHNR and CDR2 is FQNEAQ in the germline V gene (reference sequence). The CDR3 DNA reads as TGTGCCAGCAGCTTACTAGCCACCGGGGAGCTGTTTTTT. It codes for CASSLLATGELFF.

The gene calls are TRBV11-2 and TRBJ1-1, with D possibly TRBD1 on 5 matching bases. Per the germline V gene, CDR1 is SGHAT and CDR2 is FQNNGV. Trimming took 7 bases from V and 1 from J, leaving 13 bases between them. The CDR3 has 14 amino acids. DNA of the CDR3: TGTGCCAGCAACTACAGGATCGGGAACACTGAAGCTTTCTTT. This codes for CASNYRIGNTEAFF.

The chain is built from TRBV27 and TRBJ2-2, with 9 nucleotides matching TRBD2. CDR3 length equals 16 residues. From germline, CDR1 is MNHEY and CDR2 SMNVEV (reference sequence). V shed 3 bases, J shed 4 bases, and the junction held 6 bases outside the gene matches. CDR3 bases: TGTGCCAGCAGTTTGCGCGGGGGGGCCCTCACCGGGGAGCTGTTTTTT. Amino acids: CASSLRGGALTGELFF.

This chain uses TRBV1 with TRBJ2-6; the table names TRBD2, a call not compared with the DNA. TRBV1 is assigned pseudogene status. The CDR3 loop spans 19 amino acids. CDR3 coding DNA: TGCACCAGCAGCCAAGATACGAGGAGGGAGTACTCTGGGGCCAACGTCCTGACTTTC. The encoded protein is CTSSQDTRREYSGANVLTF.

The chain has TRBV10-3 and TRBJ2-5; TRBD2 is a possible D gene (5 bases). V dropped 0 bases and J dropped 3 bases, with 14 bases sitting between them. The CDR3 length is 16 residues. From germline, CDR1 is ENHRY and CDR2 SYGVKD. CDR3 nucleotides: TGTGCCATCAGTGAGTCGAGGGCTAGCAAGGAAGAGACCCAGTACTTC. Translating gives CAISESRASKEETQYF.

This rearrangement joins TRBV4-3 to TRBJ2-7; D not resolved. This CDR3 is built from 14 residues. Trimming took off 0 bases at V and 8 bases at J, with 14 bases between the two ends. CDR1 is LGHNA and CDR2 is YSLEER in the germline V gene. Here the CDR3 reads CASSQDDLLTKQYF. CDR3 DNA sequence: TGCGCCAGCAGCCAAGATGACCTTCTTACGAAGCAGTACTTC.

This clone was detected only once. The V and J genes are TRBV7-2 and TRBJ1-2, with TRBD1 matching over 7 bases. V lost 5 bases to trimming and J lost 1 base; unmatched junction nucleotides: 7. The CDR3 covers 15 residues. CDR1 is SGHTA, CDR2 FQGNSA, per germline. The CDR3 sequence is CASSVPGQSNYGYTF. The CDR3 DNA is TGTGCCAGCAGCGTACCGGGACAGAGTAACTATGGCTACACCTTC. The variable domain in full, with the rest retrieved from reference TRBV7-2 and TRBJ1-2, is GAGVSQSPSNKVTEKGKDVELRCDPISGHTALYWYRQSLGQGLEFLIYFQGNSAPDKSGLPSDRFSAERTGGSVSTLTIQRTQQEDSAVYLCASSVPGQSNYGYTFGSGTRLTVV.

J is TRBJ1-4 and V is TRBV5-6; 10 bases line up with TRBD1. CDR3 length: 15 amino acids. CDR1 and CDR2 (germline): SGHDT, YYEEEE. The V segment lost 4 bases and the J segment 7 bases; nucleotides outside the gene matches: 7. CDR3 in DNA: TGTGCCAGCAGCCGTTGGGACAGGGGAGTTGAAAAACTGTTTTTT. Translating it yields CASSRWDRGVEKLFF.

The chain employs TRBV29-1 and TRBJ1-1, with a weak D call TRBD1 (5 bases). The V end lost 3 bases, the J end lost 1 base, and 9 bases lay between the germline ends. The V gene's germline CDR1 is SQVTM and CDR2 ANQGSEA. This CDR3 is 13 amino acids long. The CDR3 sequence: CSVDGQGNTEAFF. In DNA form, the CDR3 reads TGCAGCGTTGACGGGCAGGGGAACACTGAAGCTTTCTTT.

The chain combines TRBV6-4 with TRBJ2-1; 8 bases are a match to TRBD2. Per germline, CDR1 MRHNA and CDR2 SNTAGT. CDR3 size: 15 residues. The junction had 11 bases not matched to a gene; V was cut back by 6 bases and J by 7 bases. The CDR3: CASSSESGSWNEQFF. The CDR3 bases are TGTGCCAGCAGCTCCGAGAGCGGGAGTTGGAATGAGCAGTTCTTC.

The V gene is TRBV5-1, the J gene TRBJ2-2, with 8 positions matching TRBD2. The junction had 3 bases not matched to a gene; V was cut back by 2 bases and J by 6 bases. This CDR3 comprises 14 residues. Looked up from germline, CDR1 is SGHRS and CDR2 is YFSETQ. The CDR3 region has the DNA TGCGCCAGCAGCTTTTCGGGAGGGTCCGGGGAGCTGTTTTTT. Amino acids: CASSFSGGSGELFF. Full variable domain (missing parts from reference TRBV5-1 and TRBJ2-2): KAGVTQTPRYLIKTRGQQVTLSCSPISGHRSVSWYQQTPGQGLQFLFEYFSETQRNKGNFPGRFSGRQFSNSRSEMNVSTLELGDSALYLCASSFSGGSGELFFGEGSRLTVL.

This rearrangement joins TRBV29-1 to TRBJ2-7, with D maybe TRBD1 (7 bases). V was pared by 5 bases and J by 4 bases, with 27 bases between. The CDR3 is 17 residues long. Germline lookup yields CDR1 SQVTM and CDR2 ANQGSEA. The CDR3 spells CSVSQGWGSGGLYEQYF. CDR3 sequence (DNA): TGCAGCGTTTCACAGGGGTGGGGTAGCGGAGGTTTATACGAGCAGTACTTC.

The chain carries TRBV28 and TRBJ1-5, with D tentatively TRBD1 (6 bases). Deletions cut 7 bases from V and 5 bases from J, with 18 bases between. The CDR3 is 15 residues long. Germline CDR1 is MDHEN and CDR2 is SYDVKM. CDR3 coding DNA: TGTGCCAGCACCTTGGGTGGGGGGCTAGATCAGCCCCAGCATTTT. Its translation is CASTLGGGLDQPQHF.

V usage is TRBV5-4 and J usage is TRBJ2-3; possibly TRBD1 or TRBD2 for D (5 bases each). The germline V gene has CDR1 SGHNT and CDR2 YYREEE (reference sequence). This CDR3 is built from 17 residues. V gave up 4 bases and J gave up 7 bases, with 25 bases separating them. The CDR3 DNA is TGTGCCAGCAGCCTGCGTTTTGGGACCGACTACACGAATACGCAGTATTTT. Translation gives CASSLRFGTDYTNTQYF. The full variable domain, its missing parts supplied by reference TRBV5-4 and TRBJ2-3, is ETGVTQSPTHLIKTRGQQVTLRCSSQSGHNTVSWYQQALGQGPQFIFQYYREEENGRGNFPPRFSGLQFPNYSSELNVNALELDDSALYLCASSLRFGTDYTNTQYFGPGTRLTVL.